This TCR beta chain was captured in a study of cytomegalovirus exposure and HLA in healthy donors (dated 2017 in TCRdb). About the study as a whole: In an earlier analysis of under 600 of the donors, 250 to 300 Gb of sequence data and some 100 million unique TCR beta sequences from 180 million or so T cells were reported. A later analysis re-analyzed previously published TCR beta repertoires from approximately 670 donors and added high-resolution HLA genotyping to study TCR occurrence patterns. Every repertoire in the discovery cohort had been generated on one and the same sequencing platform. Genome-wide SNP genotypes for about 65% of the 666 donors were used in a later genetic analysis, which treated that subset as a discovery cohort. Of the roughly 400 genotyped donors, 80% to 90% were placed in the genetic ancestry cluster associated with self-reported Caucasian donors. The number of typed donors differed by locus: about 620-640 for A, B, C, DRB1 and DQB1; approximately 540 for DQA1; 606 for DPA1; and some 450 for DPB1. High-throughput TCR immunosequencing, statistical association of individual TCRs with disease status, and machine learning were combined to predict cytomegalovirus infection status. Approximately 310 gigabases of sequencing data and tens of millions of unique TCR sequences were included in an early release covering 500 to 750 HLA-typed donors. Rather than drawing on any new phenotypic data, the later analysis identified candidate immune exposures from TCR beta sequences and the way those sequences occurred across donors. In addition to the first cohort of about 650 subjects, a separate validation cohort of 130 or so different subjects was used. Because of strong linkage in the cohort, four to six DR-DQ haplotypes were treated as single units for association and clustering. In an earlier analysis of 587 of the donors, high-throughput TCR beta sequencing was used to judge whether each TCR beta V gene segment behaved as functional or pseudogenic. Donor age, sex, ethnicity and CMV serostatus were compiled alongside the repertoire data. Among about 370 genotyped donors of the cohort, an average of around 240,000 unique TCR beta nucleotide sequences was sequenced per donor, of which about 18% were non-productive. Class I and class II HLA loci were covered by the typing at four-digit resolution. Using immunosequencing, the study profiled T cell repertoires from about 650 subjects and related those repertoires to cytomegalovirus serostatus. The study aimed to test whether signatures of past pathogen exposure could be identified by cataloging public T cell receptors.

On this clone: Its antigen specificity is not known. The sample holds no much larger clone one base away, and base qualities are not on file.

Receptor libraries were prepared by the immunoSEQ multiplex PCR assay. A mixture of 60 forward primers for TCR Vbeta segments and 13 reverse primers for TCR Jbeta segments was used in the multiplex PCR. The CDR3 region of rearranged TCR beta genes was amplified from genomic DNA with a multiplex PCR assay. The amplified TCR beta libraries were sequenced on the Illumina HiSeq System as 87-base-pair reads. On the authors' methods: A later analysis counted about 82 million unique TCR beta chains across the 650 to 700 repertoires, and around 12 million of these chains were shared by at least two donors. Raw reads were error-corrected and collapsed into unique sequences with a nearest-neighbor algorithm that merged closely related sequences to remove PCR and sequencing errors. To assign V, D and J gene segments, CDR3 sequences were aligned to IMGT reference sequences. For a sequence to be retained, a match of at least six nucleotides to both a V gene segment and a J gene segment was required. A rearrangement was called productive if the CDR3 had no stop codons and remained in frame with V and J, and every other rearrangement was called non-productive. Following IMGT convention, CDR3 was defined as the stretch from the second conserved V-encoded cysteine up to the conserved J-encoded phenylalanine. Sequences without an unambiguous match to a single V gene segment were excluded from the earlier analysis of approximately 600 of the donors. An earlier analysis of a few hundred of the donors classified V segments as functional when productive rearrangements were above 56.7% and as segregating when the standard deviation between donors was above 5%. A statistical classification framework was built for diagnosing cytomegalovirus status from the catalog of TCR beta chain sequences. A later analysis assigned V and J genes by comparing TCR nucleotide sequences with IMGT/GENE-DB human TR gene sequences. The TCRdist pipeline was used in a later analysis to assign CDR3 sequences and most-parsimonious VDJ recombination scenarios. A later analysis defined each TCR beta chain by its CDR3 amino acid sequence plus V-gene family, and excluded reads lacking a unique V-gene family. As a way to deal with suspected cross-contamination and a sequencing artifact, a later analysis dropped over 550 nucleotide sequences that were highly shared and had low generation probability. A later analysis calculated a clonal expansion index for each public chain from normalized within-repertoire ranks of inferred template counts. Generation probabilities in a later analysis came from a VDJ recombination model fitted to out-of-frame rearrangements, and those results were checked against IGoR. Hypergeometric tests were used in a later analysis to score TCR-TCR, TCR-HLA and TCR-CMV co-occurrence, with a repertoire-size bias correction applied to the TCR pairs. A later analysis estimated false discovery rates by permuting HLA or CMV assignments 20 times. In a later analysis, co-occurring TCRs were grouped with DBSCAN, and TCRdist sequence similarity was added when clustering was performed within HLA-allele-positive subsets. Co-occurrence clustering excluded repertoires with fewer than 30,000 or more than 120,000 public chains, plus five with anomalous nucleotide sharing. In its TCRdb copy, this immuneACCESS table keeps in-frame sequences only and misses some clones. Where compared with another copy, unresolved V genes explain less than half of these, and the others have no known cause. That table gives V, J and clone size, and the DNA gave D and trimming. The sample includes 150,000 to 200,000 clones, with over 70% observed a single time. The top ten hold 7% to 8.5% of the sample.

Study-wide findings and limitations: In a later analysis, 16,951 TCR beta sequences were associated with specific HLA alleles at a false discovery rate of 0.05. In vitro tests confirmed that a few of the cytomegalovirus-associated TCR beta chains recognize cytomegalovirus antigens. The authors suggested that the approach could potentially be extended to other disease states and immunological phenotypes. In a later analysis, HLA-associated TCR beta chains were found to be more clonally expanded and to have lower generation probabilities than equally common non-associated chains. The sequencing pipeline was judged likely to have produced a cluster of highly shared sequence variants as a technical artifact. The 87-base-pair reads could not distinguish some IMGT-functional V segments, including TRBV6-2 and TRBV6-3, so those segments were excluded. The cohort was sequenced for TCR beta chains only, and without alpha or paired-chain data the features that could be detected were limited. Several of the top co-occurrence clusters appeared to be linked to parvovirus B19, influenza, CMV and Epstein-Barr virus, according to a later analysis. CMV serostatus was the only immune exposure information available for the cohort. While some public TCRs were present in many individuals, most TCR sequences turned up only very rarely across donors. Because counts were too low, more than 15 rarely observed V segments, including chromosome 9 orphons, were left out of the earlier analysis of 587 of the donors. V-gene and J-gene trimming of TCR beta chains was associated with a missense DCLRE1C variant in a later genetic analysis, and the association was replicated in an independent cohort. The study listed 150 to 200 TCR beta chains as associated with cytomegalovirus. HLA typing was unavailable for some donors at each locus, so association tests used only the typed subset. In a later analysis, the rate of TCR association differed among HLA loci, with DRB1 alleles having the most associated TCRs and HLA-C alleles having the fewest. When HLA alleles, especially DR and DQ, strongly co-occurred, attributing TCR associations to individual alleles was difficult. The classifier was reported to diagnose cytomegalovirus status with high specificity and sensitivity in both the original cohort and the validation cohort. Correlated functional status among segregating V segments might reflect linkage disequilibrium, but an unknown experimental factor could not be ruled out. In a later genetic analysis, fewer N-insertions in productive TCRs were reported among donors in an Asian-associated ancestry cluster than the approximately 710-donor mean. Most CMV-associated TCR beta chains appeared to be HLA-restricted in a later analysis, and the HLA associations seemed to be driven largely by CMV exposure. A further reported finding was that TCR beta sequences accurately predicted the HLA-A and HLA-B alleles for most subjects in the first cohort. An earlier analysis of approximately 600 of the donors showed that most TCR beta V segments appeared in productive rearrangements either about 90% or about 30% of the time, which broadly matched IMGT annotations. Presence/absence analyses assumed roughly uniform sequencing depth across donors, an assumption that may not hold.

The cohort consisted of more than 650 healthy bone marrow donors. All cohort members were sampled while nominally healthy, although unrecorded immune exposures were likely present. The donor was CMV seropositive and was included in the group of 300 or so seropositive cohort members. A peripheral blood sample was provided by each donor, and peripheral blood mononuclear cells were used for TCR beta sequencing. The Qiagen DNeasy Blood Extraction Kit was used to extract genomic DNA from the blood cell samples. V ends up 5 bases short and J 6 bases short, with an unmatched junction base count of 5. Via the germline V gene, CDR1 is MNHEY and CDR2 SVGAGI. Inclusive of the bounding cysteine and phenylalanine, the CDR3 is 14 residues long. The retained sequence is limited to the CDR3, 42 bases, with the frame set at the first base.

The chain employs TRBV6-5 and TRBJ1-5; 9 bases in the junction line up with TRBD1. Sequencing was carried out using PBMCs. The source is a male donor in good health and CMV-seropositive. In nucleotides, the sequence is TGTGCCAGCAGTGAGGGACAGGGTAGTCAGCCCCAGCATTTT. The encoded protein is CASSEGQGSQPQHF.